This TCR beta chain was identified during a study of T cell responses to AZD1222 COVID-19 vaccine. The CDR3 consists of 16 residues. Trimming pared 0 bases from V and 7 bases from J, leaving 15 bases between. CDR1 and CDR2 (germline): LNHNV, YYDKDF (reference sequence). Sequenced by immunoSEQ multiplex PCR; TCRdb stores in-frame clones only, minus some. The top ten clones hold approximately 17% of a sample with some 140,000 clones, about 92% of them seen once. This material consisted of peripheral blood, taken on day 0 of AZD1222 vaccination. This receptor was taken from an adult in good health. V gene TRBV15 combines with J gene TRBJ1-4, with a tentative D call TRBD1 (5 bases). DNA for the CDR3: TGTGCCACCAGCAGAGATAAGGGACGGGGAAGTGAAAAACTGTTTTTT. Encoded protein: CATSRDKGRGSEKLFF.